A selection of T cell receptor beta chains follows, all from one sample in a study of CD8 T cells in Susac syndrome. TCRdb re-analysed the immunoSEQ multiplex PCR reads in MiXCR, keeping a single row per CDR3 protein. The sample contains about 25,000 distinct CDR3 sequences, around 95% of which appear only once. Specimen: CD8+ T cells from PBMCs. The receptor source for this set is a human donor in good health. CDR3s include the opening cysteine and the closing phenylalanine or tryptophan. A D gene is named only where the DNA matches it firmly. Some rows mark clone size as missing; the rest say once, few, many or name a class of expanded clone.

D	V	J	length	size	CDR3	DNA
NA	TRBV7-9	TRBJ2-7	14	NA	CASSLEGQGHEQYF	TGTGCCAGCAGCTTAGAGGGGCAGGGACACGAGCAGTACTTC
TRBD1	TRBV4-1	TRBJ2-7	17	NA	CASSQEGGTGSSYEQYF	TGCGCCAGCAGCCAAGAAGGGGGGACAGGGAGCTCCTACGAGCAGTACTTC
NA	TRBV11-2	TRBJ1-2	12	NA	CASSFGFYGYTF	TGTGCCAGCAGCTTTGGATTCTATGGCTACACCTTC
TRBD1	TRBV4-1	TRBJ2-1	17	NA	CASSHSRTGGSYNEQFF	TGCGCCAGCAGCCACTCCCGGACAGGGGGGTCCTACAATGAGCAGTTCTTC
NA	TRBV20-1	TRBJ2-5	14	NA	CSARVGAPQETQYF	TGCAGTGCTAGAGTGGGGGCCCCACAAGAGACCCAGTACTTC
NA	TRBV29-1	TRBJ2-1	12	NA	CSAQGNGNEQFF	TGCAGCGCTCAGGGGAATGGGAATGAGCAGTTCTTC
TRBD1	TRBV25-1	TRBJ2-3	15	NA	CASSAPGQGGDTQYF	TGTGCCAGCAGTGCACCGGGACAGGGGGGCGATACGCAGTATTTT
TRBD1	TRBV7-9	TRBJ1-1	11	NA	CASSLGDRAFF	TGTGCCAGCAGCTTAGGGGACAGAGCTTTCTTT
NA	TRBV20-1	TRBJ1-1	15	NA	CSARDKRQASTEAFF	TGCAGTGCTAGAGATAAGAGACAGGCCTCCACTGAAGCTTTCTTT
NA	TRBV12-3/TRBV12-4	TRBJ1-5	14	NA	CASRLQGSNQPQHF	TGTGCCAGCAGGCTCCAGGGTAGCAATCAGCCCCAGCATTTT
NA	TRBV10-3	TRBJ2-5	19	NA	CAISEGTGGQSWYQETQYF	TGTGCCATCAGTGAAGGGACGGGGGGACAGAGCTGGTACCAAGAGACCCAGTACTTC
TRBD2	TRBV9	TRBJ2-3	15	NA	CASSFGTSGADTQYF	TGTGCCAGCAGCTTTGGGACTAGCGGGGCAGATACGCAGTATTTT
TRBD1	TRBV2	TRBJ1-1	14	NA	CASSAGQGDTEAFF	TGTGCCAGCAGTGCTGGACAGGGTGACACTGAAGCTTTCTTT
NA	TRBV12-3/TRBV12-4	TRBJ1-1	21	NA	CASSLGKGAVRDTRNNTEAFF	TGTGCCAGCAGTTTAGGTAAAGGGGCCGTTAGAGATACCCGTAATAACACTGAAGCTTTCTTT
NA	TRBV5-1	TRBJ2-6	16	NA	CASRTDTNSGANVLTF	TGCGCCAGCAGGACGGACACGAACTCTGGGGCCAACGTCCTGACTTTC
NA	TRBV12-3/TRBV12-4	TRBJ2-1	14	NA	CASSPTSSYNEQFF	TGTGCCAGCAGTCCTACAAGTTCCTACAATGAGCAGTTCTTC
TRBD1	TRBV2	TRBJ1-6	14	NA	CASSDWTGDSPLHF	TGTGCCAGCAGCGACTGGACAGGGGATTCACCCCTCCACTTT
TRBD2	TRBV10-3	TRBJ2-3	20	NA	CAIRPPGLAGGSLGTDTQYF	TGTGCCATCAGGCCGCCGGGACTAGCGGGGGGGTCGCTGGGAACAGATACGCAGTATTTT
NA	TRBV7-9	TRBJ1-2	11	NA	CASSSGGGYTF	TGTGCCAGCAGCTCTGGCGGTGGCTACACCTTC
NA	TRBV15	TRBJ2-7	12	NA	CATSSPPYEQYF	TGTGCCACCAGCAGTCCCCCCTACGAGCAGTACTTC
NA	TRBV7-2	TRBJ2-1	16	NA	CASSSLAGASYNEQFF	TGTGCCAGCAGCTCCTTGGCGGGGGCATCCTACAATGAGCAGTTCTTC
NA	TRBV7-9	TRBJ2-1	15	NA	CASSSPMSRGDEQFF	TGTGCCAGCAGCTCCCCCATGTCCCGAGGGGATGAGCAGTTCTTC
TRBD1	TRBV6-5	TRBJ2-1	14	NA	CASSDLTGWNEQFF	TGTGCCAGCAGCGACTTGACAGGGTGGAATGAGCAGTTCTTC
TRBD1	TRBV29-1	TRBJ1-1	15	once	CSVDITGEVKTEAFF	TGCAGCGTTGATATAACAGGGGAGGTGAAGACTGAAGCTTTCTTT
TRBD1	TRBV27	TRBJ1-1	13	once	CASSSRTGLKAFF	TGTGCCAGCAGTTCCCGGACAGGGTTGAAAGCTTTCTTT
NA	TRBV5-1	TRBJ2-2	16	NA	CASSLEGPRDTGELFF	TGCGCCAGCAGCTTGGAGGGACCCCGTGACACCGGGGAGCTGTTTTTT
NA	TRBV9	TRBJ1-1	14	once	CASSPGRTNTEAFF	TGTGCCAGCAGCCCGGGGCGGACGAACACTGAAGCTTTCTTT
NA	TRBV6-2/TRBV6-3	TRBJ1-2	17	NA	CASSASTAAQTNYGYTF	TGTGCCAGCTCCGCCTCGACAGCCGCTCAGACTAACTATGGCTACACCTTC
TRBD1	TRBV2	TRBJ1-1	14	NA	CASISGQGVPEAFF	TGTGCCAGCATTTCCGGACAGGGGGTCCCTGAAGCTTTCTTT
TRBD1	TRBV7-8	TRBJ1-6	16	NA	CASSLEEGAVNSPLHF	TGTGCCAGCAGCTTAGAGGAGGGGGCAGTTAATTCACCCCTCCACTTT
NA	TRBV29-1	TRBJ2-3	13	NA	CSVEGKAGDTQYF	TGCAGCGTTGAAGGCAAAGCCGGGGATACGCAGTATTTT
NA	TRBV15	TRBJ1-2	13	NA	CATSRTNVYGYTF	TGTGCCACCAGCAGAACGAACGTCTATGGCTACACCTTC
NA	TRBV6-5	TRBJ2-7	12	NA	CASSSDLGEQYF	TGTGCCAGCAGTTCGGACCTGGGCGAGCAGTACTTC
NA	TRBV7-9	TRBJ2-3	16	NA	CASSSRRTASTDTQYF	TGTGCCAGCAGCTCCCGGAGGACGGCTAGCACAGATACGCAGTATTTT
TRBD2	TRBV27	TRBJ2-4	14	once	CASSFAGGGNIQYF	TGTGCCAGCAGTTTCGCGGGGGGAGGAAACATTCAGTACTTC
TRBD1	TRBV20-1	TRBJ1-2	13	NA	CSARDWTGGVYTF	TGCAGTGCTAGAGATTGGACAGGGGGCGTCTACACCTTC
TRBD1	TRBV5-4	TRBJ2-7	15	NA	CASSGLTGKNYEQYF	TGTGCCAGCAGCGGACTGACAGGGAAGAACTACGAGCAGTACTTC
NA	TRBV6-2/TRBV6-3	TRBJ1-6	13	NA	CASSYSMNSPLHF	TGTGCCAGCAGTTACTCAATGAATTCACCCCTCCACTTT
NA	TRBV7-2	TRBJ1-5	15	NA	CASSLRGASNQPQHF	TGTGCCAGCAGCTTAAGGGGGGCCTCCAATCAGCCCCAGCATTTT